This T cell receptor (beta chain) is drawn from a study of shared T cell receptors in the human thymus. The germline V gene encodes CDR1 MNHEY and CDR2 SVGAGI. The CDR3 is 13 residues long. Between the trimmed V and J ends, which lost 6 bases and 0 bases, there was a span of 8 bases. The protocol was immunoSEQ multiplex PCR, while the TCRdb copy is restricted to in-frame clones and leaves out a portion. The sample lists about 660,000 clones; approximately 89% were seen once. Separately, the same data were catalogued under a study of human thymus T cells. As reported in that work: Thymus tissue was removed during corrective cardiac surgery. In thymic and blood repertoires alike, V and J usage looked biased.

The sequenced sample was thymocytes. This clonotype originated in a boy under two years old with a congenital heart defect. This chain joins TRBV6-5 and TRBJ1-2; D is possibly TRBD1 (6 bases). The CDR3 loop reads CASRQGPNYGYTF. The DNA of the CDR3 is TGTGCCAGCAGACAGGGCCCTAACTATGGCTACACCTTC.